What follows are 23 T cell receptor beta chains derived from one specimen sequenced in a study of cytomegalovirus exposure and HLA in healthy donors. The PCR employed 60 Vbeta primers together with 13 Jbeta primers. The repertoire was sequenced with immunoSEQ multiplex PCR; TCRdb's copy has only in-frame clones and lacks some. Recorded for this sample: some 130,000 clones. The sample was PBMCs. Source of these receptors: a woman in her forties in good health and CMV-seronegative.

The V call is TRBV5-1, the J call TRBJ1-2; 9 bases fit TRBD1. Trimming took 0 bases from V and 8 from J; bases not matched to a gene: 2. There are 13 residues in the CDR3. CDR1 and CDR2 from the germline V gene are SGHRS and YFSETQ. CDR3 amino acids: CASSLEDRGGYTF. CDR3 in DNA: TGCGCCAGCAGCTTGGAGGACAGGGGAGGCTACACCTTC.

In DNA, the CDR3 is TGTGCCAGCAGCATACGTGAGGGCACTGAAGCTTTCTTT. Its translation is CASSIREGTEAFF. V and J are TRBV11-3 and TRBJ1-1; D remains ambiguous. V was trimmed by 5 bases and J by 4 bases, leaving 11 bases between them. The CDR3 length is 13 residues. The germline V gene has CDR1 SGHNT and CDR2 YENEEA.

The rearrangement uses TRBV4-3 and TRBJ1-5, with D possibly matching TRBD1 (5 bases). CDR3 length: 16 residues. CDR1 is LGHNA and CDR2 is YSLEER in the germline V gene. V gave up 4 bases and J gave up 3 bases, with 16 bases separating them. As DNA, the CDR3 is TGCGCCAGCAGCCTCTCCGGCGGGGCCTCCAATCAGCCCCAGCATTTT. Its translation: CASSLSGGASNQPQHF.

This sequence joins TRBV28 and TRBJ2-2; TRBD2 might be the D (5 bases). Trimming took off 8 bases at V and 7 bases at J, with 14 bases between the two ends. Germline V CDR1 and CDR2: MDHEN, SYDVKM. CDR3 size: 13 residues. CDR3 coding DNA: TGTGCCAGCTTCCGGGGTTTCGGCGGGGAGCTGTTTTTT. Translated: CASFRGFGGELFF.

V usage is TRBV19 and J usage is TRBJ1-1; TRBD1 is a possible D gene (5 bases). The CDR3 covers 14 residues. Trimming took 5 bases from V and 3 from J, leaving 13 bases between them. Germline V gene data show CDR1 as LNHDA and CDR2 as SQIVND (reference sequence). CDR3 amino acids: CASSSAAGHTEAFF. The CDR3 region has the DNA TGTGCCAGTAGTTCTGCCGCAGGGCACACTGAAGCTTTCTTT.

V usage is TRBV7-2 and J usage is TRBJ2-3, with D possibly TRBD2 on 5 matching bases. The germline V gene encodes CDR1 SGHTA and CDR2 FQGNSA. Trimming stripped 5 bases from V and 5 bases from J, with 14 bases between. The CDR3 consists of 14 residues. This CDR3 reads CASSTGFTIDTQYF. Here the CDR3 DNA reads TGTGCCAGCAGCACGGGATTCACCATAGATACGCAGTATTTT.

About this clone: At one boundary the junction diverges from the germline segment, which might be a read error. The genes are TRBV28 and TRBJ2-7; 9 nucleotides line up with TRBD1. Germline values: CDR1 MDHEN, CDR2 SYDVKM. This CDR3 is 13 amino acids long. CDR3 amino acids: CASSSGGTGNQNF. The CDR3 DNA sequence: TGTGCCAGCAGTTCAGGGGGGACAGGGAACCAAAACTTC.

This chain connects TRBV29-1 to TRBJ2-5; 9 bases are shared with TRBD1. Per the germline V gene, CDR1 is SQVTM and CDR2 is ANQGSEA. The CDR3 runs 12 residues. The trim removed 6 bases at V and 5 bases at J, leaving 4 bases unmatched. CDR3 in amino acids: CSVGQGSETQYF. The CDR3 nucleotides read TGCAGCGTGGGACAGGGTAGCGAGACCCAGTACTTC.

The rearrangement joins TRBV6-1 to TRBJ2-2, with D hard to call. CDR1 and CDR2 from the germline V gene are MNHNS and SASEGT. The CDR3 has 15 residues. Trimming pared 1 base from V and 3 bases from J, leaving 9 bases between. CDR3 nucleotide sequence: TGTGCCAGCAGTGAAGAATTCGTCGACACCGGGGAGCTGTTTTTT. The encoded protein is CASSEEFVDTGELFF.

The chain joins TRBV7-9 to TRBJ1-5; TRBD1 matches 9 bases. The length of the CDR3 is 16 residues. Germline CDR1 is SEHNR and CDR2 is FQNEAQ (reference sequence). V trimming: 4 bases; J trimming: 2 bases; junction bases outside the gene matches: 6. Here the CDR3 reads CASSSGTGMGNQPQHF. The CDR3 DNA sequence: TGTGCCAGCAGCTCCGGGACAGGGATGGGCAATCAGCCCCAGCATTTT.

J is TRBJ2-1 and V is TRBV10-3; 7 nucleotides agree with TRBD2. With V trimmed by 10 bases and J by 7 bases, 7 bases remained unmatched. Germline-derived CDR1 and CDR2 are ENHRY and SYGVKD. This CDR3 has 12 residues. The CDR3 is CATREGPNEQFF. The CDR3 coding sequence is TGTGCCACGAGGGAGGGACCGAATGAGCAGTTCTTC.

The chain links TRBV2 to TRBJ2-2; TRBD2 aligns across 9 bases. Germline-derived CDR1 and CDR2 are SNHLY and FYNNEI. CDR3 size: 15 residues. V gave up 6 bases and J gave up 0 bases; unmatched junction bases: 2. CDR3 coding DNA: TGTGCCAGCAGGGCTAGCGGGGCGAACACCGGGGAGCTGTTTTTT. Encoded protein: CASRASGANTGELFF.

This chain joins TRBV7-9 and TRBJ2-3, with TRBD2 matching 7 bases. CDR1 and CDR2 from the germline V gene are SEHNR and FQNEAQ (reference sequence). The CDR3 totals 14 residues. V trimming: 4 bases; J trimming: 4 bases; junction bases outside the gene matches: 5. DNA of the CDR3: TGTGCCAGCAGCTCCTGGGGGGGGGCAGATACGCAGTATTTT. Its translation: CASSSWGGADTQYF.

The CDR3 spells CASSPYPRTSGGAYEQYF. CDR3 nucleotides: TGCGCCAGCAGCCCATACCCTAGGACTAGCGGGGGGGCCTACGAGCAGTACTTC. The chain employs TRBV4-1 and TRBJ2-7, with 15 bases fitting TRBD2. In germline, CDR1 is MGHRA, CDR2 YSYEKL. This CDR3 comprises 18 residues. V was clipped by 4 bases and J by 2 bases; unmatched bases: 9.

The V gene is TRBV5-1, the J gene TRBJ1-1, with 7 nucleotides matching TRBD1. CDR3 length equals 15 residues. Germline loops: CDR1 SGHRS, CDR2 YFSETQ. V was pared by 4 bases and J by 3 bases, with 9 bases of the junction left unmatched. The CDR3 sequence: CASSDLGQYHTEAFF. DNA of the CDR3: TGCGCCAGCAGCGATCTGGGACAGTACCACACTGAAGCTTTCTTT.

This sequence joins TRBV9 and TRBJ2-2; 7 bases map to TRBD1. The CDR3 contains 13 residues. The germline CDR1 and CDR2 sequences are SGDLS and YYNGEE. The V gene end was trimmed by 4 bases and the J gene end by 4 bases; junction bases not matched to a gene: 1. CDR3 residues: CASSTGVTGELFF. The CDR3, as DNA: TGTGCCAGCAGCACAGGGGTCACCGGGGAGCTGTTTTTT.

The rearrangement links TRBV29-1 to TRBJ2-5; D gene ambiguous. This CDR3 has 13 residues. Trimming removed 2 bases from V and 5 bases from J, with 12 bases in between. The germline gives CDR1 SQVTM, CDR2 ANQGSEA. The CDR3 protein is CSVESSPGETQYF. The CDR3 nucleotides are TGCAGCGTTGAATCGTCTCCCGGGGAGACCCAGTACTTC.

This rearrangement joins TRBV28 to TRBJ1-1, with D possibly TRBD1 on 5 matching bases. Between the trimmed V and J ends, which lost 8 bases and 5 bases, there was a span of 24 bases. Germline CDR1 and CDR2: MDHEN and SYDVKM. The CDR3 extends over 16 amino acids. CDR3 residues: CASHPLRVPGETEAFF. DNA of the CDR3: TGTGCCAGCCACCCCCTGAGGGTCCCGGGGGAGACTGAAGCTTTCTTT.

The chain carries TRBV21-1 and TRBJ1-1; no DNA check was done on the table's D call, TRBD1. TRBV21-1 is a pseudogene segment. The CDR3 spans 17 residues. CDR3 sequence (DNA): TGTGCCACCCCCCCACGGACGACAGGGGGTCGGAACACTGAAGCTTTCTTT. As protein: CATPPRTTGGRNTEAFF.

The chain employs TRBV6-5 and TRBJ2-7; D uncertain. Trimming pared 3 bases from V and 6 bases from J, leaving 18 bases between. CDR3 length: 15 amino acids. Germline CDR1 reads MNHEY; CDR2 reads SVGAGI. This CDR3 is CASSYFSALNREQYF. CDR3 sequence (DNA): TGTGCCAGCAGTTATTTCTCCGCACTAAACCGCGAGCAGTACTTC.

The chain has TRBV28 and TRBJ1-5; 7 nucleotides line up with TRBD1. The CDR3 length is 15 residues. Germline loops: CDR1 MDHEN, CDR2 SYDVKM. V dropped 6 bases and J dropped 6; count of bases not matched to a gene: 11. The CDR3 coding sequence is TGTGCCAGCAGGCACCCACAGGGGTCCGGTCAGCCCCAGCATTTT. Translated: CASRHPQGSGQPQHF. Full variable domain (remainder filled in from reference TRBV28 and TRBJ1-5): DVKVTQSSRYLVKRTGEKVFLECVQDMDHENMFWYRQDPGLGLRLIYFSYDVKMKEKGDIPEGYSVSREKKERFSLILESASTNQTSMYLCASRHPQGSGQPQHFGDGTRLSIL.

V gene TRBV6-5 combines with J gene TRBJ2-1, with D possibly being TRBD2 (6 bases). Per the germline V gene, CDR1 is MNHEY and CDR2 is SVGAGI. The CDR3 covers 13 residues. Trimming cost V 5 bases and J 10 bases, with 15 bases left between them. The CDR3 loop reads CASSIFGGLEQFF. In DNA, the CDR3 is TGTGCCAGCAGTATATTCGGCGGACTAGAGCAGTTCTTC.

With respect to this clone: Other DNA variants within this sample encode the same CDR3. The chain carries TRBV28 and TRBJ2-7, with 10 positions matching TRBD1. CDR3 length: 14 amino acids. V lost 5 bases and J lost 6; bases outside the gene matches: 7. Germline CDR1 reads MDHEN; CDR2 reads SYDVKM. Here the CDR3 DNA reads TGTGCCAGCAGTCGACAGGGGGCGCGAGGCGAGCAGTACTTC. This sequence encodes CASSRQGARGEQYF.